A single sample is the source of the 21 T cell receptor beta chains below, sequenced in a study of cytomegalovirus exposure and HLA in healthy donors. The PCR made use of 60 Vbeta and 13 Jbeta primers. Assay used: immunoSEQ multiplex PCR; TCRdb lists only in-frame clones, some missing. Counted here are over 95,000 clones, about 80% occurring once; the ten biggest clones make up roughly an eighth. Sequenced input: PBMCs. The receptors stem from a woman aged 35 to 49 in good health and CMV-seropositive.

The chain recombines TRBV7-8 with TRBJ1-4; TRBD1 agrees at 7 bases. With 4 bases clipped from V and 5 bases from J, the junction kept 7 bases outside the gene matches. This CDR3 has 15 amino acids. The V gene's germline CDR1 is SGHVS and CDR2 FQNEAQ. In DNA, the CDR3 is TGTGCCAGCAGCTCCCTTACAGGGGTCAATGAAAAACTGTTTTTT. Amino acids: CASSSLTGVNEKLFF. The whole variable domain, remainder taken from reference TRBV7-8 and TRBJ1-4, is GAGVSQSPRYKVAKRGQDVALRCDPISGHVSLFWYQQALGQGPEFLTYFQNEAQLDKSGLPSDRFFAERPEGSVSTLKIQRTQQEDSAVYLCASSSLTGVNEKLFFGSGTQLSVL.

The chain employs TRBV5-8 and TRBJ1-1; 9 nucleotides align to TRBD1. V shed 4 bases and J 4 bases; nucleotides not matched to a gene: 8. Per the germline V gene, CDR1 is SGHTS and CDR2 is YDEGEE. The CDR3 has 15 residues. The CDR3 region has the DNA TGTGCCAGCAGCGCCGGACAGGGGATTCGCACTGAAGCTTTCTTT. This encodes CASSAGQGIRTEAFF.

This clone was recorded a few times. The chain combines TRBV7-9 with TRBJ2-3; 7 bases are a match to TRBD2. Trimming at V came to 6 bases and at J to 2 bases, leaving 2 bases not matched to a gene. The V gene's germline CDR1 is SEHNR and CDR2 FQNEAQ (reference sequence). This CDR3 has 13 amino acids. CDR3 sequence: CASRRESTDTQYF. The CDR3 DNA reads TGTGCCAGCAGGCGGGAGTCCACAGATACGCAGTATTTT.

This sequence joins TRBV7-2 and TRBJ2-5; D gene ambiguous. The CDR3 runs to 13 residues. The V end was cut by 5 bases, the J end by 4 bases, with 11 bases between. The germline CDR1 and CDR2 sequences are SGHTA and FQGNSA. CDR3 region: CASSRTTRETQYF. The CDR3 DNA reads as TGTGCCAGCAGCCGAACCACGAGAGAGACCCAGTACTTC. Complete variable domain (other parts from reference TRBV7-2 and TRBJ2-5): GAGVSQSPSNKVTEKGKDVELRCDPISGHTALYWYRQSLGQGLEFLIYFQGNSAPDKSGLPSDRFSAERTGGSVSTLTIQRTQQEDSAVYLCASSRTTRETQYFGPGTRLLVL.

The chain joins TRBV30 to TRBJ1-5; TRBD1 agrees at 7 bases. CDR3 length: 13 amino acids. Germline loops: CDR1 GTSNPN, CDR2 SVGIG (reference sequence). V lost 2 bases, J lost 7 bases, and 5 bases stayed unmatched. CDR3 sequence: CAWSSQGPQPQHF. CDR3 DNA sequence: TGTGCCTGGAGTTCACAGGGGCCCCAGCCCCAGCATTTT.

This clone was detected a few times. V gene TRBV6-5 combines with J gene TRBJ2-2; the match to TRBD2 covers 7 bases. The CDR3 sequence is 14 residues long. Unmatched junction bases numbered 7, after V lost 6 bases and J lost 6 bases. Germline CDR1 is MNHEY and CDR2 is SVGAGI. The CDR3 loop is CASRLGGIAGELFF. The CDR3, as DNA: TGTGCCAGCAGATTGGGGGGGATAGCCGGGGAGCTGTTTTTT.

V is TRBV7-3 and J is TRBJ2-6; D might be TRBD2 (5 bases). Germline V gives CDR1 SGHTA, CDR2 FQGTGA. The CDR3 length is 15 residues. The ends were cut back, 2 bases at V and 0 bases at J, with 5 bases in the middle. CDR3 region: CASSLGGSGANVLTF. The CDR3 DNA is TGTGCCAGCAGCTTAGGAGGCTCTGGGGCCAACGTCCTGACTTTC. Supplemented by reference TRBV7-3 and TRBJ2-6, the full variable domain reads GAGVSQTPSNKVTEKGKYVELRCDPISGHTALYWYRQSLGQGPEFLIYFQGTGAADDSGLPNDRFFAVRPEGSVSTLKIQRTERGDSAVYLCASSLGGSGANVLTFGAGSRLTVL.

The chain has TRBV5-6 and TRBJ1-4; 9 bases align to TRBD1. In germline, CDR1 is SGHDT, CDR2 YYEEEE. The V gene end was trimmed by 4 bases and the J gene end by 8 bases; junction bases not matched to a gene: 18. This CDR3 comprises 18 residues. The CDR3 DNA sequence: TGTGCCAGCAGCCACGACAGGGGGACCCACCTCTCGTCGGAAAAACTGTTTTTT. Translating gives CASSHDRGTHLSSEKLFF.

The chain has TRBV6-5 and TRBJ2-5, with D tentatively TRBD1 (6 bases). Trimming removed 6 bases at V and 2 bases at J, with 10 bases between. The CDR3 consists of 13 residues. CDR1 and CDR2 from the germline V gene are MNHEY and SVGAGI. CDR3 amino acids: CASSTTGQETQYF. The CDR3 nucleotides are TGTGCCAGCAGCACCACAGGGCAAGAGACCCAGTACTTC.

CDR3 protein: CASRKGQTNTEAFF. The CDR3 coding sequence is TGCGCCAGCAGAAAGGGACAGACAAACACTGAAGCTTTCTTT. The chain carries TRBV5-1 and TRBJ1-1; 7 bases are shared with TRBD1. CDR3 length equals 14 residues. Trimming took 5 bases from V and 2 from J; bases not matched to a gene: 6. The V gene's germline CDR1 is SGHRS and CDR2 YFSETQ. The entire variable domain, with the rest obtained from reference TRBV5-1 and TRBJ1-1, is as follows: KAGVTQTPRYLIKTRGQQVTLSCSPISGHRSVSWYQQTPGQGLQFLFEYFSETQRNKGNFPGRFSGRQFSNSRSEMNVSTLELGDSALYLCASRKGQTNTEAFFGQGTRLTVV.

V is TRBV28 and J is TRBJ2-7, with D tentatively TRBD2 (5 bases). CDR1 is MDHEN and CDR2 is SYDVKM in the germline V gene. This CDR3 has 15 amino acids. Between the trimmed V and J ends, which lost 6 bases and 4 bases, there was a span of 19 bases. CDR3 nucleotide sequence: TGTGCCAGCAGCCCTTACGCGGGTGGGAGATACGAGCAGTACTTC. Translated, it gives CASSPYAGGRYEQYF.

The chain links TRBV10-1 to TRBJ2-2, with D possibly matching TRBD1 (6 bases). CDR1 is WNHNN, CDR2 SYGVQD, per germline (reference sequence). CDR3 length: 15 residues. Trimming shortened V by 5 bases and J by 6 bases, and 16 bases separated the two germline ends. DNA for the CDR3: TGCGCCAGCAGTTTCGACAGGAATCTTGCCGGGGAGCTGTTTTTT. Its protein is CASSFDRNLAGELFF.

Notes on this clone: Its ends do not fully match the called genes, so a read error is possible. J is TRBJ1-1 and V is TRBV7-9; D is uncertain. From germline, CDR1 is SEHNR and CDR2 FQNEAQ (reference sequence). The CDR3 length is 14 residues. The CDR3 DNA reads TGTTCCAGCAGCTTAAGCTCGGGTGAGACTGAAGCTTTCTTT. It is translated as CSSSLSSGETEAFF. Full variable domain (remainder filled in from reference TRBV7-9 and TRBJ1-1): DTGVSQNPRHKITKRGQNVTFRCDPISEHNRLYWYRQTLGQGPEFLTYFQNEAQLEKSRLLSDRFSAERPKGSFSTLEIQRTEQGDSAMYLCSSSLSSGETEAFFGQGTRLTVV.

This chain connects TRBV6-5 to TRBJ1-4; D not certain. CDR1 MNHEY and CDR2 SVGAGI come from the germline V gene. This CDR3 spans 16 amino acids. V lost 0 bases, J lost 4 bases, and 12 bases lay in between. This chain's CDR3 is CASSYSIEGNNEKLFF. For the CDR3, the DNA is TGTGCCAGCAGTTACTCGATAGAGGGAAATAATGAAAAACTGTTTTTT.

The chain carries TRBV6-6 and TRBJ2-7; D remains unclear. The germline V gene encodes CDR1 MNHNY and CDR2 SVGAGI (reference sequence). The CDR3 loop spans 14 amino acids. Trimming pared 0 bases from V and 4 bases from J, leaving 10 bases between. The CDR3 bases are TGTGCCAGCAGTTACTCCGGCGGAAATTACGAGCAGTACTTC. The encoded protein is CASSYSGGNYEQYF.

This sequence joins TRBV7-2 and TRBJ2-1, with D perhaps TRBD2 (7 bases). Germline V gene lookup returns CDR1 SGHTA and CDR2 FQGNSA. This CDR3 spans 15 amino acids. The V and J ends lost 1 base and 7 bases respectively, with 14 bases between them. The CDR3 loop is CASSLDGGPGNEQFF. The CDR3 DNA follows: TGTGCCAGCAGCTTAGACGGGGGGCCGGGGAATGAGCAGTTCTTC.

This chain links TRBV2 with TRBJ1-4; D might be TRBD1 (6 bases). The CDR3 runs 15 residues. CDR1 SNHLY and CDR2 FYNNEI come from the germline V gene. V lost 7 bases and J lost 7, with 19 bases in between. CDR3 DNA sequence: TGTGCCAGCACCCGGATACAGGGTAATTCTGAAAAACTGTTTTTT. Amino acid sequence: CASTRIQGNSEKLFF.

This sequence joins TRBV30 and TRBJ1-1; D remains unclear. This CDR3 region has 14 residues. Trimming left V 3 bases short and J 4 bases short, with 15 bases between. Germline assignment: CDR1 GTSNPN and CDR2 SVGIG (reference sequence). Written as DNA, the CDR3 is TGTGCCTGGAGCTACTCCCCCGGTCGCACTGAAGCTTTCTTT. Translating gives CAWSYSPGRTEAFF.

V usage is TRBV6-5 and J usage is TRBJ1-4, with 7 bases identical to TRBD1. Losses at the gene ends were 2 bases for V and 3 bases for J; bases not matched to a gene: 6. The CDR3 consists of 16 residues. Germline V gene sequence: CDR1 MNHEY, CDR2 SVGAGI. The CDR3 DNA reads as TGTGCCAGCAGTTACCAGCTGACAGGGTCTAATGAAAAACTGTTTTTT. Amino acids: CASSYQLTGSNEKLFF.

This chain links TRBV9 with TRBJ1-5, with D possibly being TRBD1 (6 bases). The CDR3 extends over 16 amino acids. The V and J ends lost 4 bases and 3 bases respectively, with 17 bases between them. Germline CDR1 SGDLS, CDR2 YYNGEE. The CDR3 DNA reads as TGTGCCAGCAGCCCAGGCGACAGGCCTAACAATCAGCCCCAGCATTTT. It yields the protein CASSPGDRPNNQPQHF.

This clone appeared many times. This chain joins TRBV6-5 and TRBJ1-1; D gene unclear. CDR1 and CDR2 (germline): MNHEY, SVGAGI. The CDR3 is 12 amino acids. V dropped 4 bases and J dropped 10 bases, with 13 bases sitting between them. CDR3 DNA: TGTGCCAGCAGTTTGGGTGGGAGGGCAGCTTTCTTT. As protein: CASSLGGRAAFF.